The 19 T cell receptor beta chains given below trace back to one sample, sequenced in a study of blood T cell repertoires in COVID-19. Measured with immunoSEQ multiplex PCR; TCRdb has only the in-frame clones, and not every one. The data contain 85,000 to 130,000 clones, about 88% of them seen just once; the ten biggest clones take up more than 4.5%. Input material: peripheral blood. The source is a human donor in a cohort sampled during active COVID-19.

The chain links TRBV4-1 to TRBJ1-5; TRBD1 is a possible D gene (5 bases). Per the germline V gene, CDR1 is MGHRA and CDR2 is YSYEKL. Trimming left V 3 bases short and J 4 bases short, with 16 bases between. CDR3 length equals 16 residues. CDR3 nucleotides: TGCGCCAGCAGCCACCCTTGGGGGAGGGCTAATCAGCCCCAGCATTTT. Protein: CASSHPWGRANQPQHF.

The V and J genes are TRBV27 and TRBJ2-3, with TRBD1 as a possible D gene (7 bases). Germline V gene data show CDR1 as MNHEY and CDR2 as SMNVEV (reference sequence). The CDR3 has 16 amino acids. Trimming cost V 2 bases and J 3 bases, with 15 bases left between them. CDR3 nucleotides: TGTGCCAGCAGTTTAGATCGACAGGGAGGAACAGATACGCAGTATTTT. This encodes CASSLDRQGGTDTQYF.

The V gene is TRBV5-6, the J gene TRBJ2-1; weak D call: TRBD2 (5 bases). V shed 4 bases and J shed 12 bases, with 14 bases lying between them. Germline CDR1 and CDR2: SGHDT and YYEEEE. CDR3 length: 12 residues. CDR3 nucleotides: TGTGCCAGCAGCCCGGACGGGGAAAGGCAGTTCTTC. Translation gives CASSPDGERQFF.

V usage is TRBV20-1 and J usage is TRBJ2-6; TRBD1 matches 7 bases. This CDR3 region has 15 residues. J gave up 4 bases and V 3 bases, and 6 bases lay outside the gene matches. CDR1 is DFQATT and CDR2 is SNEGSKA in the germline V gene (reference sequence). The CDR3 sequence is CSASSGTAGANVLTF. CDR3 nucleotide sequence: TGCAGTGCTAGTTCCGGGACAGCCGGGGCCAACGTCCTGACTTTC.

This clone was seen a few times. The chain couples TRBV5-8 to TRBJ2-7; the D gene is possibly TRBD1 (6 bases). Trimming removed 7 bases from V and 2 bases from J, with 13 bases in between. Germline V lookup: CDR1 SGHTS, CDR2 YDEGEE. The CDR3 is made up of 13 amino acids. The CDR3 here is CASSRQAAYEQYF. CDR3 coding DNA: TGTGCCAGCTCTAGACAGGCCGCCTACGAGCAGTACTTC.

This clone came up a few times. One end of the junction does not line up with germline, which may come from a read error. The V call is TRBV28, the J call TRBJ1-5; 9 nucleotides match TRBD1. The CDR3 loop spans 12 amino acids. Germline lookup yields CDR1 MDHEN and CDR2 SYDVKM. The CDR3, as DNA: TGTGCCAGCAGTAGCTACGAGGGACAGGGACGATTT. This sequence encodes CASSSYEGQGRF.

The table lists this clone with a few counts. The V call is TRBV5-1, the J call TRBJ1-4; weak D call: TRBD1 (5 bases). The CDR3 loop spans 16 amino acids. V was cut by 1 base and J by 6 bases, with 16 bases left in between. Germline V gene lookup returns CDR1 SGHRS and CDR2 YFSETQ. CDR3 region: CASSLSAGRVDEKLFF. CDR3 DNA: TGCGCCAGCAGCTTGAGTGCTGGCAGGGTCGATGAAAAACTGTTTTTT. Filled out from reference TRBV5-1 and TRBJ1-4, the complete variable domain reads KAGVTQTPRYLIKTRGQQVTLSCSPISGHRSVSWYQQTPGQGLQFLFEYFSETQRNKGNFPGRFSGRQFSNSRSEMNVSTLELGDSALYLCASSLSAGRVDEKLFFGSGTQLSVL.

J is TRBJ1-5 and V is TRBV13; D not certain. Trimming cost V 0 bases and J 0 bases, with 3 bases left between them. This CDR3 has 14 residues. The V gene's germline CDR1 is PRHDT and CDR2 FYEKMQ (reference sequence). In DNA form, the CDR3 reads TGTGCCAGCAGCTTAGGGGCTAGCAATCAGCCCCAGCATTTT. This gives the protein CASSLGASNQPQHF.

The CDR3 sequence is CASSLGGNYGYTF. For the CDR3, the DNA is TGTGCCAGCAGCTTGGGGGGGAACTATGGCTACACCTTC. The chain couples TRBV7-2 to TRBJ1-2; a weak D match, TRBD1 (5 bases). Trimming pared 3 bases from V and 2 bases from J, leaving 7 bases between. The CDR3 is 13 residues long. Germline V gene data show CDR1 as SGHTA and CDR2 as FQGNSA. The variable domain in full, completed from reference TRBV7-2 and TRBJ1-2, reads GAGVSQSPSNKVTEKGKDVELRCDPISGHTALYWYRQSLGQGLEFLIYFQGNSAPDKSGLPSDRFSAERTGGSVSTLTIQRTQQEDSAVYLCASSLGGNYGYTFGSGTRLTVV.

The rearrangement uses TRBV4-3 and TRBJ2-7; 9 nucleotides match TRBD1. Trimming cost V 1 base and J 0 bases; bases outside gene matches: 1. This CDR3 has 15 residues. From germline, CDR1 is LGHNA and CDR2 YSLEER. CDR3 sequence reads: CASSQGTGVSYEQYF. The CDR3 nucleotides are TGCGCCAGCAGCCAAGGGACAGGGGTCTCCTACGAGCAGTACTTC.

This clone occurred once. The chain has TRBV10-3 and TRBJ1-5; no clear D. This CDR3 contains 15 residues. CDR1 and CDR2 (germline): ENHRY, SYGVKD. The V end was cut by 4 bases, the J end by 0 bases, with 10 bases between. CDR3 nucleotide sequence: TGTGCCATCAGTGGGGCGAGTAATAGCAATCAGCCCCAGCATTTT. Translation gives CAISGASNSNQPQHF.

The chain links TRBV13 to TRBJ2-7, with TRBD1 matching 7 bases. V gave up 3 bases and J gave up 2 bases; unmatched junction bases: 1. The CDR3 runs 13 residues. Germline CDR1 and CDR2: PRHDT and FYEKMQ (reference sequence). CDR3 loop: CASSFGTAYEQYF. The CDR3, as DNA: TGTGCCAGCAGCTTCGGGACAGCCTACGAGCAGTACTTC.

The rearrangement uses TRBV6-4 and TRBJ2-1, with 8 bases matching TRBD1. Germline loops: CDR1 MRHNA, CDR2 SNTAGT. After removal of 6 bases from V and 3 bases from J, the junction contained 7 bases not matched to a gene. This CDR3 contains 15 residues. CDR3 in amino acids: CASSPTGQGYNEQFF. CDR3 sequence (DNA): TGTGCCAGCAGCCCCACCGGACAGGGCTACAATGAGCAGTTCTTC.

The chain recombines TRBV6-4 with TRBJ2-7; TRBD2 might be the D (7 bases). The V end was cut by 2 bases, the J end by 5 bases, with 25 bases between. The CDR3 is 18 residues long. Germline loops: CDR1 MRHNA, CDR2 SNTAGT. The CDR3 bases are TGTGCCAGCAGTGACGATCAGGTGGGGGGGACACTCTGCCACGAGCAGTACTTC. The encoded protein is CASSDDQVGGTLCHEQYF.

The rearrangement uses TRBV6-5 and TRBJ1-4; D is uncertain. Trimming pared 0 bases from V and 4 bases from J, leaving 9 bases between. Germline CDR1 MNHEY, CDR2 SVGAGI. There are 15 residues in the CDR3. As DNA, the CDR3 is TGTGCCAGCAGTTACTCGAAGAGGGTTAATGAAAAACTGTTTTTT. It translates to CASSYSKRVNEKLFF.

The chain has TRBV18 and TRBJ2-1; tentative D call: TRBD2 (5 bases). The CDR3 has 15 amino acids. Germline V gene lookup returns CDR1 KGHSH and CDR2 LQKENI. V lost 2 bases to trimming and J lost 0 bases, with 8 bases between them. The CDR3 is CASSPKAGSYNEQFF. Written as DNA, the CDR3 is TGTGCCAGCTCACCAAAGGCGGGCTCCTACAATGAGCAGTTCTTC.

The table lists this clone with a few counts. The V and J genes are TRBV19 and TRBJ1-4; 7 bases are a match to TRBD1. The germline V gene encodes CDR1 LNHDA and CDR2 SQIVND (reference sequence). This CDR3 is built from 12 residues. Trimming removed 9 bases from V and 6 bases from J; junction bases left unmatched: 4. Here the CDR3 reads CASGTDYEKLFF. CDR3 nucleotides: TGTGCCAGCGGGACAGATTATGAAAAACTGTTTTTT.

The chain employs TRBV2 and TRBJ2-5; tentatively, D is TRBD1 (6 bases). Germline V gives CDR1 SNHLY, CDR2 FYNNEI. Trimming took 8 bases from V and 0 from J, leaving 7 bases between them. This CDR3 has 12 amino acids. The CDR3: CASQGYQETQYF. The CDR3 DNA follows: TGTGCCAGCCAGGGGTACCAAGAGACCCAGTACTTC.

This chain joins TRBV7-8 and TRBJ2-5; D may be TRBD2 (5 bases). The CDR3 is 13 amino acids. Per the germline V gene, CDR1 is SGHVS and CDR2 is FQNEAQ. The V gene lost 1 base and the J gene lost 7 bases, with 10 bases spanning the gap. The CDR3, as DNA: TGTGCCAGCAGCTTAGGGGGAGAGGGGACCCAGTACTTC. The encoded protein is CASSLGGEGTQYF.